The rows below give T cell receptor beta chains drawn from one sample of a study of response to subunit inactivated influenza vaccine. TCRdb passed the RT-PCR reads through MiXCR, listing each CDR3 protein once. The sample holds roughly 630,000 distinct CDR3 sequences; 12% to 15% are singletons and the top ten take 6% to 9.5%. The material sequenced was PBMCs from blood, taken approximately 15 days before vaccination. These receptors were collected from a middle-aged man who received an inactivated influenza vaccine. CDR3s include the opening cysteine and the closing phenylalanine or tryptophan. Each record gives: CDR3 length, V gene, CDR3 protein.

cdr3_length: 15; v_call: TRBV7-9; cdr3_aa: CASSPDRTGAEGYTF
cdr3_length: 13; v_call: TRBV29-1; cdr3_aa: CSVEVQVNTEAFF
cdr3_length: 12; v_call: TRBV24-1; cdr3_aa: CATSDGLVEQFF
cdr3_length: 15; v_call: TRBV12-3/TRBV12-4; cdr3_aa: CASSFGSRGTDTQYF
cdr3_length: 16; v_call: TRBV29-1; cdr3_aa: CSVEAPSDGGLGEQFF
cdr3_length: 13; v_call: TRBV6-2/TRBV6-3; cdr3_aa: CATSWLRDYEQYF
cdr3_length: 12; v_call: TRBV20-1; cdr3_aa: CSASRDQNIQYF
cdr3_length: 13; v_call: TRBV5-6; cdr3_aa: CASSLAYYNEQFF
cdr3_length: 15; v_call: TRBV19; cdr3_aa: CASSTTGADAYEQYF
cdr3_length: 14; v_call: TRBV5-1; cdr3_aa: CASSTGQATGELFF
cdr3_length: 14; v_call: TRBV5-1; cdr3_aa: CASSLSRTNNEQFF
cdr3_length: 14; v_call: TRBV15; cdr3_aa: CATSPRDSSYEQYF
cdr3_length: 13; v_call: TRBV6-1; cdr3_aa: CARQGFSRTEAFF
cdr3_length: 13; v_call: TRBV7-2; cdr3_aa: CASSLALRNIQYF
cdr3_length: 15; v_call: TRBV29-1; cdr3_aa: CSVEGTSASSYEQYF
cdr3_length: 15; v_call: TRBV7-2; cdr3_aa: CASSLQGLVGDTQYF
cdr3_length: 14; v_call: TRBV6-1; cdr3_aa: CASQRYSSSYEQYF
cdr3_length: 13; v_call: TRBV11-2; cdr3_aa: CASSFFRGSEQFF
cdr3_length: 14; v_call: TRBV3-1; cdr3_aa: CASSQPTGTSGQYF
cdr3_length: 13; v_call: TRBV7-8; cdr3_aa: CASSLIPRAEQYF
cdr3_length: 15; v_call: TRBV29-1; cdr3_aa: CSVHRGLAGHNEQFF
cdr3_length: 14; v_call: TRBV29-1; cdr3_aa: CSVADRVNGYEQYF
cdr3_length: 17; v_call: TRBV19; cdr3_aa: CASSMRARGSSYNEQFF
cdr3_length: 14; v_call: TRBV20-1; cdr3_aa: CSVAGTVPPDTQYF
cdr3_length: 16; v_call: TRBV7-2; cdr3_aa: CASSLGGTGDGQPQHF
cdr3_length: 12; v_call: TRBV12-3/TRBV12-4; cdr3_aa: CASRKGTDTQYF
cdr3_length: 14; v_call: TRBV12-3/TRBV12-4; cdr3_aa: CASRQGLANTEAFF
cdr3_length: 15; v_call: TRBV5-1; cdr3_aa: CASSRTSGVMTEQFF
cdr3_length: 15; v_call: TRBV9; cdr3_aa: CASSAYQGAGETQYF
cdr3_length: 13; v_call: TRBV15; cdr3_aa: CATSPDGGQIQYF
cdr3_length: 13; v_call: TRBV7-3; cdr3_aa: CASRSRRDTEAFF
cdr3_length: 12; v_call: TRBV29-1; cdr3_aa: CSVEESANTQYF
cdr3_length: 14; v_call: TRBV11-2; cdr3_aa: CASSPRVGGTEAFF
cdr3_length: 14; v_call: TRBV29-1; cdr3_aa: CSVVTSTLFGEQFF
cdr3_length: 12; v_call: TRBV29-1; cdr3_aa: CSAPVRADTQYF
cdr3_length: 13; v_call: TRBV27; cdr3_aa: CASRRQRNTEAFF
cdr3_length: 16; v_call: TRBV7-8; cdr3_aa: CASSLGGTGGRYEQYF
cdr3_length: 14; v_call: TRBV21-1; cdr3_aa: CASLSGTGIDEQFF
cdr3_length: 14; v_call: TRBV20-1; cdr3_aa: CSAPNQGQNTEAFF
cdr3_length: 16; v_call: TRBV5-4; cdr3_aa: CASSLMTGSNLNEQFF
cdr3_length: 12; v_call: TRBV20-1; cdr3_aa: CSARDQELAQHF